These 8 T cell receptor beta chains originate from one sample sequenced in a study of post-analysis software for immune sequencing data. General study findings and limits: About 5 TRBV segments were significantly more frequent in patients than in controls. TRBV5-6, TRBV5-1 and TRBV20-1 were among these segments.

TCR beta libraries were prepared from cDNA with unique molecular identifiers. MiXCR, applied by TCRdb to the PCR reads, yields one record per CDR3 protein. The sample includes around 440,000 distinct CDR3 sequences, less than 45% seen only once; the top ten take 9% to 13%. For these TCRs, the target antigens are not known. Sequencing was done on a sample of blood. The receptors here all came from a girl aged 5 to 17 with multiple sclerosis.

The J gene is TRBJ1-1, the V gene TRBV6-1; TRBD1 aligns across 9 bases. Trimming removed 7 bases from V and 0 bases from J; junction bases left unmatched: 3. The CDR3 consists of 14 residues. Germline CDR1 reads MNHNS; CDR2 reads SASEGT. The DNA of the CDR3 is TGTGCCAGCATACAGGGGGCGTTGAACACTGAAGCTTTCTTT. This translates into CASIQGALNTEAFF.

The chain has TRBV20-1 and TRBJ1-5; the D gene is possibly TRBD1 (6 bases). Germline loops: CDR1 DFQATT, CDR2 SNEGSKA (reference sequence). The CDR3 length is 15 residues. The V gene lost 5 bases and the J gene lost 1 base, with 15 bases spanning the gap. The CDR3 bases are TGCAGTGCTGCGCGCGAAACAGGGAGCAATCAGCCCCAGCATTTT. This codes for CSAARETGSNQPQHF.

V and J are TRBV20-1 and TRBJ2-3; 8 bases align to TRBD2. The V gene end was trimmed by 4 bases and the J gene end by 2 bases; junction bases not matched to a gene: 2. CDR3 length equals 13 residues. The germline V gene has CDR1 DFQATT and CDR2 SNEGSKA (reference sequence). In DNA, the CDR3 is TGCAGTGCTAAGCGGGAGATCACAGATACGCAGTATTTT. It is translated as CSAKREITDTQYF.

This clonotype was counted many times. This sequence joins TRBV7-2 and TRBJ2-3; possible D gene TRBD1, 6 bases. Germline V lookup: CDR1 SGHTA, CDR2 FQGNSA. The CDR3 has 15 residues. V was trimmed by 1 base and J by 0 bases, leaving 8 bases between them. CDR3 sequence: CASSLVGGSTDTQYF. Written as DNA, the CDR3 is TGTGCCAGCAGCTTAGTAGGGGGTAGCACAGATACGCAGTATTTT. Combining the CDR3 with reference TRBV7-2 and TRBJ2-3 gives the whole variable domain GAGVSQSPSNKVTEKGKDVELRCDPISGHTALYWYRQSLGQGLEFLIYFQGNSAPDKSGLPSDRFSAERTGGSVSTLTIQRTQQEDSAVYLCASSLVGGSTDTQYFGPGTRLTVL.

The rearrangement links TRBV4-3 to TRBJ1-1; possible D gene TRBD1, 6 bases. The CDR3 runs 12 residues. V gave up 6 bases and J gave up 12 bases, with 17 bases separating them. Germline V gene sequence: CDR1 LGHNA, CDR2 YSLEER. CDR3 loop: CASRGTGYVTFF. CDR3 sequence (DNA): TGCGCCAGCAGAGGTACAGGGTATGTAACTTTCTTT.

The rearrangement joins TRBV20-1 to TRBJ2-4, with 10 bases identical to TRBD2. The J call may be faulty, since TRBJ2-7 better matches the DNA end. Looked up from germline, CDR1 is DFQATT and CDR2 is SNEGSKA (reference sequence). The length of the CDR3 is 13 residues. The chain's CDR3 is CSASHSGGYEQYF. DNA of the CDR3: TGCAGTGCTAGCCATAGCGGGGGGTACGAGCAGTACTTC.

This chain uses TRBV5-1 with TRBJ1-1, with 9 bases identical to TRBD1. V lost 0 bases, J lost 1 base, and 10 bases stayed unmatched. Germline assignment: CDR1 SGHRS and CDR2 YFSETQ. The CDR3 is 18 residues long. The chain's CDR3 is CASSLGYRTGAQNTEAFF. The CDR3 DNA reads as TGCGCCAGCAGCTTGGGGTACAGGACAGGGGCACAGAACACTGAAGCTTTCTTT.

As DNA, the CDR3 is TGTGCCAGCAGTTTGACCGGGGTCATTTGGAATGAGCAGTTCTTC. Residues: CASSLTGVIWNEQFF. The chain combines TRBV28 with TRBJ2-1, with D possibly matching TRBD2 (5 bases). Germline loops: CDR1 MDHEN, CDR2 SYDVKM. The CDR3 has 15 residues. Trimming shortened V by 3 bases and J by 7 bases, and 16 bases separated the two germline ends.